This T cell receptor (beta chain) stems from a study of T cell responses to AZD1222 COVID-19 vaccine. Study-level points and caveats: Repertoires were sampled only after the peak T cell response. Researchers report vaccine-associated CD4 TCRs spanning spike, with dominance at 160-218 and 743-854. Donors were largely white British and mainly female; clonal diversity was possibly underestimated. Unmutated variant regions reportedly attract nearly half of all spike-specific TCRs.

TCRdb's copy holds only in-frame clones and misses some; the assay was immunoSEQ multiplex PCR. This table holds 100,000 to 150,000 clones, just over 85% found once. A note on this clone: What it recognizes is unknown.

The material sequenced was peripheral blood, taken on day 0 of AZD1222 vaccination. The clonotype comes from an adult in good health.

The CDR3 sequence: CASSWPGSYGYTF. The DNA for the CDR3 is TGTGCCAGCAGTTGGCCAGGGAGTTATGGCTACACCTTC. V usage is TRBV28 and J usage is TRBJ1-2; perhaps TRBD1 as D (5 bases). The V gene lost 4 bases and the J gene lost 5 bases, with 11 bases spanning the gap. The germline gives CDR1 MDHEN, CDR2 SYDVKM. The CDR3 is 13 amino acids.